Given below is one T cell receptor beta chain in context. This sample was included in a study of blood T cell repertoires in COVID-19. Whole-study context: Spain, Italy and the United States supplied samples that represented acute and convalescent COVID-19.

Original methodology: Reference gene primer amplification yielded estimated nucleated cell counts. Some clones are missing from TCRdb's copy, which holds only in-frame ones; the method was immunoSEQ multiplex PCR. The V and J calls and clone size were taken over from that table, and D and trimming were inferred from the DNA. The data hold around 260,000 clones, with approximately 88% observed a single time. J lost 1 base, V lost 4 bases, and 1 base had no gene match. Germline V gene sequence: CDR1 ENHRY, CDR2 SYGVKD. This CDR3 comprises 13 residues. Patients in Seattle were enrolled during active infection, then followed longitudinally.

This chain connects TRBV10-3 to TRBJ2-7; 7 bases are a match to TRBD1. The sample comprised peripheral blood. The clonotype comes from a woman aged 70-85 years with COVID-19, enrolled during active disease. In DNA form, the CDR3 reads TGTGCCATCAGTGTCAGGGGGTCCTACGAGCAGTACTTC. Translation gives CAISVRGSYEQYF.